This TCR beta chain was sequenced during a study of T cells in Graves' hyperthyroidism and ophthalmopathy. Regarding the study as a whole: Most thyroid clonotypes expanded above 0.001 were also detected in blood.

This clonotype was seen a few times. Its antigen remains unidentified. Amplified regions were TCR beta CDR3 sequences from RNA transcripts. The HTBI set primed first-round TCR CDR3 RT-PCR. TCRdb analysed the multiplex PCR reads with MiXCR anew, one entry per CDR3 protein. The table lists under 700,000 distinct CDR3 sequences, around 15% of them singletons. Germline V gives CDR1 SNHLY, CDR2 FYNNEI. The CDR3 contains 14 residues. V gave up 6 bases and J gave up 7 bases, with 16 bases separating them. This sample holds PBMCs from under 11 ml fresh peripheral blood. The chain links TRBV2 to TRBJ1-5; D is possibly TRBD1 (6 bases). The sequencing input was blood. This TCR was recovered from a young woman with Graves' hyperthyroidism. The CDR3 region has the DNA TGTGCCAGCAGGAGAGGGGGGCGCGAGCAGCCCCAGCATTTT. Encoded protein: CASRRGGREQPQHF.